These 9 T cell receptor beta chains share one sample of origin, sequenced in a study of blood T cell repertoires in COVID-19. Generated by immunoSEQ multiplex PCR, the TCRdb table keeps only in-frame clones and is missing some. The sample holds about 190,000 clones, over 75% seen once. The sequenced sample consisted of peripheral blood. These receptors were collected from a woman aged 45 to 65 with acute or convalescent COVID-19.

The chain joins TRBV14 to TRBJ1-6; D gene unclear. CDR3 length: 16 residues. Looked up from germline, CDR1 is SGHDN and CDR2 is FVKESK. V shed 4 bases and J shed 0 bases, with 10 bases lying between them. CDR3 nucleotide sequence: TGTGCCAGCAGCCGAGGTGGGAGCTCCTATAATTCACCCCTCCACTTT. Translated, it gives CASSRGGSSYNSPLHF.

Notes on this clone: Distinct nucleotide sequences in the sample also encode this CDR3. V gene TRBV19 combines with J gene TRBJ1-5; no clear D gene. The CDR3 covers 15 residues. The germline V and J ends were trimmed by 1 base and 0 bases, with 7 bases remaining between them. The V gene's germline CDR1 is LNHDA and CDR2 SQIVND (reference sequence). The CDR3 region is CASSIGHFSNQPQHF. The CDR3 DNA sequence: TGTGCCAGTAGTATAGGACACTTTAGCAATCAGCCCCAGCATTTT.

The V and J genes are TRBV11-2 and TRBJ2-4; 11 nucleotides line up with TRBD1. The CDR3 length is 19 residues. Unmatched junction bases numbered 12, after V lost 5 bases and J lost 0 bases. CDR1 is SGHAT, CDR2 FQNNGV, per germline. CDR3 sequence (DNA): TGTGCCAGCAGCGAAGACGGGACAGGGGGTGGTCTAGCCAAAAACATTCAGTACTTC. Its protein product is CASSEDGTGGGLAKNIQYF.

The CDR3 spells CASSRQTVGQYF. DNA of the CDR3: TGTGCCAGCAGTAGACAGACGGTGGGGCAGTACTTC. This chain connects TRBV6-6 to TRBJ2-7; perhaps TRBD1 as D (5 bases). Germline loops: CDR1 MNHNY, CDR2 SVGAGI (reference sequence). V dropped 5 bases and J dropped 9 bases, with 14 bases sitting between them. The CDR3 is made up of 12 amino acids.

The chain carries TRBV19 and TRBJ2-7; 11 nucleotides match TRBD2. V trimming: 3 bases; J trimming: 2 bases; junction bases outside the gene matches: 9. Germline V gives CDR1 LNHDA, CDR2 SQIVND (reference sequence). The CDR3 runs 17 residues. CDR3 in amino acids: CASSISYGTSGTYEQYF. The CDR3 coding sequence is TGTGCCAGTAGTATTTCGTACGGGACTAGCGGTACCTACGAGCAGTACTTC.

The rearrangement uses TRBV23-1 and TRBJ1-5, with D perhaps TRBD1 (6 bases). TRBV23-1 is labeled an ORF, and its function is uncertain. Trimming removed 0 bases at V and 0 bases at J, with 15 bases between. This CDR3 region has 18 residues. In nucleotides, the CDR3 is TGCGCCAGCAGTCAATCGATGCAGGGGCCTAATAGCAATCAGCCCCAGCATTTT. It codes for CASSQSMQGPNSNQPQHF.

The genes are TRBV29-1 and TRBJ2-4, with TRBD1 matching 9 bases. Germline V gene sequence: CDR1 SQVTM, CDR2 ANQGSEA. V was pared by 6 bases and J by 2 bases, with 5 bases of the junction left unmatched. The CDR3 sequence is 14 residues long. The DNA of the CDR3 is TGCAGCGTAACCGGGACAGGGACCAAAAACATTCAGTACTTC. This gives the protein CSVTGTGTKNIQYF.

The chain combines TRBV30 with TRBJ2-4, with D perhaps TRBD1 (6 bases). Per germline, CDR1 GTSNPN and CDR2 SVGIG (reference sequence). V lost 2 bases and J lost 7, with 15 bases in between. The CDR3 consists of 14 residues. The CDR3 sequence is CAWSPSSRGNIQYF. Here the CDR3 DNA reads TGTGCCTGGAGTCCATCCTCGAGGGGGAACATTCAGTACTTC.

The CDR3 DNA reads as TGTGCCAGCAGTGAAGTAGTCGCAGGGATTAACTACGAGCAGTACTTC. This encodes CASSEVVAGINYEQYF. This chain joins TRBV2 and TRBJ2-7; tentative D call: TRBD1 (5 bases). Germline CDR1 SNHLY, CDR2 FYNNEI. Trimming shortened V by 1 base and J by 3 bases, and 16 bases separated the two germline ends. This CDR3 contains 16 residues.